Each of the 24 T cell receptor beta chains below was sequenced from the same sample in a study of human T cells and chemical hapten exposure. As to time point: patch test 2, 6 weeks after DPC sensitization. Treatment noted: therapeutic diphenylcyclopropenone sensitization with weekly scalp DPC. TCRdb reprocessed the RACE reads via MiXCR and lists one record per CDR3 protein. The sample carries about 96,000 distinct CDR3 sequences, around 9.3% recorded once. Sequencing was performed on whole blood, taken in connection with sensitization to the hapten diphenylcyclopropenone (DPC). Every receptor here comes from a woman aged 40 to 55 with alopecia areata. Some clones in this sample may be carry-over from other donors' samples.

V and J are TRBV7-2 and TRBJ2-3, with 7 bases matching TRBD2. V shed 5 bases, J shed 5 bases, and the junction held 10 bases outside the gene matches. Germline CDR1 and CDR2: SGHTA and FQGNSA. The CDR3 runs 15 residues. The CDR3 loop is CASSIREGRIDTQYF. CDR3 sequence (DNA): TGTGCCAGCAGCATAAGGGAGGGCCGGATAGATACGCAGTATTTT.

V and J are TRBV25-1 and TRBJ2-7; no clear D gene. The CDR3 contains 13 residues. The V end was cut by 5 bases, the J end by 2 bases, with 10 bases between. CDR1 and CDR2 from the germline V gene are MGHDK and SYGVNS. CDR3 in amino acids: CASSRDGTYEQYF. In DNA form, the CDR3 reads TGTGCCAGCAGTCGTGACGGTACCTACGAGCAGTACTTC.

This clonotype occurred many times. The V and J genes are TRBV6-5 and TRBJ1-2, with D tentatively TRBD1 (5 bases). There are 14 residues in the CDR3. The V end was cut by 4 bases, the J end by 7 bases, with 16 bases between. From germline, CDR1 is MNHEY and CDR2 SVGAGI. The CDR3 DNA is TGTGCCAGCAGTTTACAGCAGGGATATTTTGGCTACACCTTC. Translating gives CASSLQQGYFGYTF.

The gene calls are TRBV18 and TRBJ2-7; D is undetermined. Germline CDR1 is KGHSH and CDR2 is LQKENI. The CDR3 has 13 residues. Deletions cut 3 bases from V and 4 bases from J, with 10 bases between. The CDR3 bases are TGTGCCAGCTCACCCCTTCCCCTTTACGAGCAGTACTTC. It codes for CASSPLPLYEQYF.

The CDR3 reads CASRAFQINYGYTF. CDR3 coding DNA: TGTGCCAGCAGGGCATTTCAAATCAACTATGGCTACACCTTC. The chain uses TRBV7-9 and TRBJ1-2; D gene uncertain. Germline CDR1 SEHNR, CDR2 FQNEAQ (reference sequence). The CDR3 runs 14 residues. The ends were cut back, 6 bases at V and 2 bases at J, with 13 bases in the middle.

This clonotype occurred many times. V usage is TRBV7-9 and J usage is TRBJ2-1; tentative D call: TRBD2 (6 bases). Germline assignment: CDR1 SEHNR and CDR2 FQNEAQ (reference sequence). Deletions cut 1 base from V and 2 bases from J, with 12 bases between. The CDR3 contains 16 residues. DNA for the CDR3: TGTGCCAGCAGCTTAGTGGGCGCGGGGCCCTACAATGAGCAGTTCTTC. This sequence encodes CASSLVGAGPYNEQFF.

Ten or more counts support this clonotype. The chain is built from TRBV5-4 and TRBJ2-7; 7 nucleotides line up with TRBD1. Germline V gene sequence: CDR1 SGHNT, CDR2 YYREEE (reference sequence). This CDR3 spans 14 amino acids. Losses at the gene ends were 1 base for V and 5 bases for J; bases not matched to a gene: 6. The CDR3 DNA is TGTGCCAGCAGCTTGAGAGCAGGGGGTGACGAGCAGTACTTC. It yields the protein CASSLRAGGDEQYF.

The CDR3 sequence is CASSSRDRGSSYEQYF. The CDR3 nucleotides are TGTGCCAGCAGCTCCCGGGACAGGGGCTCTTCCTACGAGCAGTACTTC. The V gene is TRBV7-2, the J gene TRBJ2-7, with 10 bases matching TRBD1. CDR1 and CDR2 (germline): SGHTA, FQGNSA. This CDR3 region has 16 residues. V trimming: 4 bases; J trimming: 1 base; junction bases outside the gene matches: 7.

This clonotype appeared many times. This chain links TRBV7-9 with TRBJ2-7; D is unresolved. The CDR3 extends over 11 amino acids. V lost 9 bases, J lost 2 bases, and 8 bases lay in between. Germline values: CDR1 SEHNR, CDR2 FQNEAQ (reference sequence). The CDR3: CASSEAYEQYF. The DNA of the CDR3 is TGTGCCAGTTCGGAAGCCTACGAGCAGTACTTC.

There are many counts of this clonotype. The rearrangement uses TRBV9 and TRBJ1-2, with 9 positions matching TRBD1. The trim removed 3 bases at V and 4 bases at J, leaving 4 bases unmatched. This CDR3 has 14 residues. Germline V lookup: CDR1 SGDLS, CDR2 YYNGEE. The CDR3 loop reads CASSGGQGVYGYTF. The CDR3 DNA follows: TGTGCCAGCAGCGGGGGACAGGGAGTCTATGGCTACACCTTC.

This clonotype was seen ten or more times. The gene calls are TRBV29-1 and TRBJ2-5, with D possibly matching TRBD2 (6 bases). Trimming removed 3 bases from V and 4 bases from J, with 12 bases in between. This CDR3 contains 13 residues. The germline V gene encodes CDR1 SQVTM and CDR2 ANQGSEA. The CDR3 here is CSVDPQGGETQYF. CDR3 coding DNA: TGCAGCGTTGACCCTCAGGGAGGAGAGACCCAGTACTTC.

This clonotype turned up a few times. The chain has TRBV7-3 and TRBJ2-7; 8 bases are a match to TRBD1. With 1 base clipped from V and 7 bases from J, the junction kept 6 bases outside the gene matches. Germline V gene lookup returns CDR1 SGHTA and CDR2 FQGTGA. The CDR3 totals 14 residues. The CDR3 sequence is CASSLRQGASEQYF. CDR3 coding DNA: TGTGCCAGCAGCTTAAGGCAGGGGGCCTCTGAGCAGTACTTC.

The CDR3 here is CASSLMGRGGKNIQYF. The CDR3 region has the DNA TGTGCCAGCAGCTTAATGGGCAGGGGAGGCAAAAACATTCAGTACTTC. The rearrangement uses TRBV7-2 and TRBJ2-4; D may correspond to TRBD1 or TRBD2 (6 bases each). Germline CDR1 SGHTA, CDR2 FQGNSA. V lost 2 bases to trimming and J lost 3 bases, with 14 bases between them. This CDR3 is built from 16 residues. Variable domain in full (rest from reference TRBV7-2 and TRBJ2-4): GAGVSQSPSNKVTEKGKDVELRCDPISGHTALYWYRQSLGQGLEFLIYFQGNSAPDKSGLPSDRFSAERTGGSVSTLTIQRTQQEDSAVYLCASSLMGRGGKNIQYFGAGTRLSVL.

This clonotype turned up a few times. The chain is built from TRBV18 and TRBJ1-3, with TRBD1 matching 7 bases. The CDR3 has 14 amino acids. Looked up from germline, CDR1 is KGHSH and CDR2 is LQKENI. Trimming took 8 bases from V and 0 from J; bases not matched to a gene: 4. The CDR3 sequence is CASNRGHSGNTIYF. In DNA, the CDR3 is TGTGCCAGCAACAGGGGACACTCTGGAAACACCATATATTTT.

Only a few counts were recorded for this clonotype. The V call is TRBV6-2 or TRBV6-3, the J call TRBJ2-2; no clear D gene. Trimming took off 2 bases at V and 5 bases at J, with 9 bases between the two ends. Germline values: CDR1 MNHEY, CDR2 SVGEGT. CDR3 length: 14 amino acids. CDR3 bases: TGTGCCAGCAGTTACCTGACGGAAACCGGGGAGCTGTTTTTT. Amino acids: CASSYLTETGELFF.

The CDR3 spells CATSVRGEINLQYF. The DNA of the CDR3 is TGTGCCACTTCTGTTAGGGGGGAGATAAATCTTCAGTACTTC. The chain employs TRBV6-2 or TRBV6-3 and TRBJ2-4; D tentatively reads TRBD1 or TRBD2 (6 bases each). Germline V lookup: CDR1 MNHEY, CDR2 SVGEGT. This CDR3 spans 14 amino acids. V was clipped by 10 bases and J by 11 bases, with 24 bases between them.

The table lists this clonotype with a few counts. This chain connects TRBV7-2 to TRBJ1-4; 7 bases map to TRBD1. CDR1 SGHTA and CDR2 FQGNSA come from the germline V gene. The CDR3 totals 15 residues. V lost 2 bases and J lost 7; bases outside the gene matches: 7. In DNA, the CDR3 is TGTGCCAGCAGCTTATGGGTGACAGGGCCTGAAAAACTGTTTTTT. It yields the protein CASSLWVTGPEKLFF.

The chain couples TRBV20-1 to TRBJ2-7, with 8 bases aligning to TRBD2. V was pared by 1 base and J by 2 bases, with 19 bases of the junction left unmatched. This CDR3 comprises 19 residues. Per germline, CDR1 DFQATT and CDR2 SNEGSKA (reference sequence). The CDR3 nucleotides are TGCAGTGCTAGAGCTACCACGAGCGGGAGTGAGGGTAAAACCTACGAGCAGTACTTC. Its translation: CSARATTSGSEGKTYEQYF.

The CDR3 sequence is CASRRDRLNYGYTF. In nucleotides, the CDR3 is TGTGCCAGCAGAAGGGACAGACTTAACTATGGCTACACCTTC. The rearrangement links TRBV6-1 to TRBJ1-2; 7 bases agree with TRBD1. J gave up 1 base and V 6 bases, and 5 bases lay outside the gene matches. This CDR3 has 14 residues. Germline V gene data show CDR1 as MNHNS and CDR2 as SASEGT.

The table lists this clonotype with a few counts. The chain has TRBV27 and TRBJ2-5; no clear D gene. Per the germline V gene, CDR1 is MNHEY and CDR2 is SMNVEV (reference sequence). Trimming left V 3 bases short and J 0 bases short, with 2 bases between. CDR3 length: 12 residues. The CDR3 DNA reads TGTGCCAGCAGTTTGGACCAAGAGACCCAGTACTTC. Protein sequence: CASSLDQETQYF.

This clonotype was counted a few times. This chain connects TRBV20-1 to TRBJ2-2; TRBD1 is a possible D gene (5 bases). The CDR3 has 12 amino acids. Trimming removed 5 bases at V and 6 bases at J, with 10 bases between. The germline V gene encodes CDR1 DFQATT and CDR2 SNEGSKA (reference sequence). This CDR3 reads CSAPARAGELFF. The CDR3 nucleotides are TGCAGTGCTCCGGCCAGGGCCGGGGAGCTGTTTTTT.

As regards this clonotype: One end of the junction does not line up with germline, which may come from a read error. The J gene is TRBJ2-2, the V gene TRBV12-5, with D perhaps matching TRBD2 (6 bases). CDR1 is LGHNT, CDR2 FRNRAP, per germline. The CDR3 consists of 13 residues. This CDR3 is CASKEGNTGDLFF. CDR3 in DNA: TGTGCTAGTAAGGAGGGAAACACCGGGGACCTGTTTTTT. The whole variable domain, filled in from reference TRBV12-5 and TRBJ2-2, reads DARVTQTPRHKVTEMGQEVTMRCQPILGHNTVFWYRQTMMQGLELLAYFRNRAPLDDSGMPKDRFSAEMPDATLATLKIQPSEPRDSAVYFCASKEGNTGDLFFGEGSRLTVL.

This clonotype was detected ten times or more. The rearrangement uses TRBV29-1 and TRBJ2-5; unclear D gene. The germline CDR1 and CDR2 sequences are SQVTM and ANQGSEA. Trimming took 7 bases from V and 0 from J, leaving 9 bases between them. This CDR3 has 12 residues. Here the CDR3 reads CSATDHQETQYF. The CDR3 region has the DNA TGCAGCGCCACCGACCACCAAGAGACCCAGTACTTC.

In the case of this clonotype: A much larger clonotype is one base distant, so this may be a read error. This rearrangement joins TRBV12-3 or TRBV12-4 to TRBJ2-1; D may be TRBD2 (6 bases). This CDR3 has 20 amino acids. CDR3 nucleotides: TGTGCCAGCAGTTTAATTTTTGGGACTGATACGCCCCTAGCCTACGATGAGCAGTTCTTC. It specifies CASSLIFGTDTPLAYDEQFF.